The 17 T cell receptor beta chains presented below share a single source sample, sequenced in a study of cytomegalovirus exposure and HLA in healthy donors. PCR amplification relied on 60 Vbeta primers (plus 13 Jbeta primers). TCRdb keeps only in-frame clones here, not all; method: immunoSEQ multiplex PCR. The sample has 150,000 to 200,000 clones, roughly 85% seen once. Source material: PBMCs. The receptor set was obtained from a man between 18 and 35 years old in good health and CMV-seropositive.

The table lists this clone with a few counts. The chain uses TRBV7-2 and TRBJ1-3; no firm D call. Germline lookup yields CDR1 SGHTA and CDR2 FQGNSA. The CDR3 has 14 amino acids. The ends were cut back, 4 bases at V and 6 bases at J, with 13 bases in the middle. In DNA, the CDR3 is TGTGCCAGCAGCTGGCGTCCGGGGTCAAACACCATATATTTT. Its protein is CASSWRPGSNTIYF.

V usage is TRBV7-9 and J usage is TRBJ2-6; perhaps TRBD2 as D (6 bases). Trimming cost V 7 bases and J 11 bases, with 15 bases left between them. Germline CDR1 SEHNR, CDR2 FQNEAQ (reference sequence). The CDR3 spans 13 residues. Written as DNA, the CDR3 is TGTGCCAGCAACCTCCCATGGGAGGACGTCCTGACTTTC. Its protein is CASNLPWEDVLTF.

This clone was picked up a small number of times. The V and J genes are TRBV7-6 and TRBJ1-2; weak D call: TRBD1 (5 bases). The CDR3 extends over 13 amino acids. The germline V gene encodes CDR1 SGHVS and CDR2 FNYEAQ. V was pared by 1 base and J by 6 bases, with 9 bases between. The chain's CDR3 is CASSLVQGNGYTF. The CDR3 nucleotides are TGTGCCAGCAGCTTAGTTCAGGGAAATGGCTACACCTTC.

The V and J genes are TRBV19 and TRBJ1-1, with D uncertain. The CDR3 sequence is 10 residues long. Germline CDR1 and CDR2: LNHDA and SQIVND (reference sequence). V was pared by 3 bases and J by 11 bases, with 7 bases between. In DNA form, the CDR3 reads TGTGCCAGTAGTATCCGGGAGGCTTTCTTT. As protein: CASSIREAFF.

The rearrangement joins TRBV18 to TRBJ1-2, with 7 positions matching TRBD1. Trimming at V came to 5 bases and at J to 4 bases, leaving 4 bases not matched to a gene. This CDR3 contains 13 residues. Germline CDR1 and CDR2: KGHSH and LQKENI. The CDR3 DNA reads as TGTGCCAGCTCAACACAGGGGTCCTATGGCTACACCTTC. This translates into CASSTQGSYGYTF.

This clone was seen only a few times. The V call is TRBV5-1, the J call TRBJ1-4, with 7 bases lining up with TRBD1. CDR3 length: 15 amino acids. V dropped 2 bases and J dropped 3; count of bases not matched to a gene: 4. CDR1 SGHRS and CDR2 YFSETQ come from the germline V gene. The CDR3 spells CASSFSGQPNEKLFF. The CDR3 nucleotides read TGCGCCAGCAGCTTTTCGGGACAGCCTAATGAAAAACTGTTTTTT.

V usage is TRBV5-4 and J usage is TRBJ1-1; TRBD1 might be the D (6 bases). The CDR3 runs 13 residues. Germline V gene sequence: CDR1 SGHNT, CDR2 YYREEE (reference sequence). Between the trimmed V and J ends, which lost 1 base and 10 bases, there was a span of 14 bases. CDR3 in amino acids: CASSLRGEGVAFF. The DNA for the CDR3 is TGTGCCAGCAGCTTGAGAGGGGAGGGGGTAGCTTTCTTT.

This sequence joins TRBV4-3 and TRBJ1-6; 10 bases match TRBD1. The CDR3 has 16 amino acids. V gave up 1 base and J gave up 9 bases; unmatched junction bases: 6. Germline CDR1 and CDR2: LGHNA and YSLEER. CDR3: CASSQARTGGGSPLHF. CDR3 in DNA: TGCGCCAGCAGCCAAGCTCGGACAGGGGGGGGTTCACCCCTCCACTTT.

CDR3: CASSFTGSEQYF. Here the CDR3 DNA reads TGTGCCAGCAGCTTTACCGGGAGCGAGCAGTACTTC. V usage is TRBV5-5 and J usage is TRBJ2-7; tentatively, D is TRBD2 (6 bases). V gave up 2 bases and J gave up 6 bases, with 9 bases separating them. Germline-derived CDR1 and CDR2 are SGHKS and YYEKEE (reference sequence). The CDR3 loop spans 12 amino acids.

CDR3: CAISDTQNEQFF. CDR3 in DNA: TGTGCCATCAGTGATACCCAGAATGAGCAGTTCTTC. The genes are TRBV10-3 and TRBJ2-1; D remains unclear. Germline loops: CDR1 ENHRY, CDR2 SYGVKD. This CDR3 has 12 amino acids. V lost 3 bases and J 7 bases, leaving 7 bases between the germline ends.

The chain employs TRBV13 and TRBJ2-5; 12 bases fit TRBD2. The CDR3 is 19 amino acids. V was pared by 5 bases and J by 5 bases, with 18 bases of the junction left unmatched. CDR1 and CDR2 (germline): PRHDT, FYEKMQ (reference sequence). The CDR3 sequence: CASSQAYGRLAGAVETQYF. CDR3 DNA sequence: TGTGCCAGCAGCCAGGCCTACGGGAGACTAGCGGGAGCCGTTGAGACCCAGTACTTC.

The J gene is TRBJ2-1, the V gene TRBV29-1, with 7 bases fitting TRBD1. This CDR3 has 15 amino acids. Germline loops: CDR1 SQVTM, CDR2 ANQGSEA. The trim removed 2 bases at V and 3 bases at J, leaving 7 bases unmatched. The CDR3 DNA reads TGCAGCGTTGAATTACAGGGGCGAGGCTACAATGAGCAGTTCTTC. It is translated as CSVELQGRGYNEQFF.

This sequence joins TRBV4-2 and TRBJ2-3, with a possible D match to TRBD2 (6 bases). V was pared by 2 bases and J by 0 bases, with 15 bases between. The germline gives CDR1 LGHNA, CDR2 YNFKEQ. The CDR3 has 17 residues. CDR3 in amino acids: CASSQFMEGFSTDTQYF. DNA of the CDR3: TGTGCCAGCAGCCAATTCATGGAGGGATTTAGCACAGATACGCAGTATTTT.

V and J are TRBV29-1 and TRBJ2-3; possibly TRBD1 for D (6 bases). CDR1 is SQVTM and CDR2 is ANQGSEA in the germline V gene. Trimming took off 7 bases at V and 2 bases at J, with 13 bases between the two ends. The CDR3 has 13 residues. The CDR3 DNA reads TGCAGCGGCAGACAGGTCCTCACAGATACGCAGTATTTT. It specifies CSGRQVLTDTQYF.

The V gene is TRBV6-5, the J gene TRBJ1-1; 8 bases map to TRBD1. Unmatched junction bases numbered 7, after V lost 2 bases and J lost 5 bases. Germline CDR1 is MNHEY and CDR2 is SVGAGI. CDR3 length: 15 amino acids. The CDR3 spells CASSYARQGRTEAFF. In DNA, the CDR3 is TGTGCCAGCAGTTACGCGAGACAGGGGCGGACTGAAGCTTTCTTT.

The V gene is TRBV5-6, the J gene TRBJ1-6; D is perhaps TRBD1 (6 bases). The germline gives CDR1 SGHDT, CDR2 YYEEEE. CDR3 length: 14 residues. The V gene lost 0 bases and the J gene lost 18 bases, with 19 bases spanning the gap. The CDR3 region has the DNA TGTGCCAGCAGCTTGGCGGGGGGAGGGACACCGTACCACTTT. It is translated as CASSLAGGGTPYHF.

This rearrangement joins TRBV9 to TRBJ1-6, with 7 nucleotides matching TRBD1. The CDR3 spans 15 residues. Trimming removed 2 bases from V and 6 bases from J; junction bases left unmatched: 5. The germline gives CDR1 SGDLS, CDR2 YYNGEE. CDR3 residues: CASSVTTGLNSPLHF. Here the CDR3 DNA reads TGTGCCAGCAGCGTTACGACAGGGCTTAATTCACCCCTCCACTTT.